A selection of T cell receptor beta chains follows, all from one sample in a study of control samples from healthy donors and cancer patients. Some clones are missing from TCRdb's copy, which holds only in-frame ones; the method was immunoSEQ multiplex PCR. The sample lists 250,000 to 300,000 clones, about 80% occurring once. Material: PBMCs. These receptors were obtained from a woman aged 60-70 years with lung cancer. Each CDR3 is given with its conserved first and last residue. The order of the fields is CDR3 protein, V gene, clone size. The size of a clone is reported for some rows only, either as once, few or many, or as a class for expanded clones.

CDR3: CASSLAATGEETQYF
V: TRBV5-1
size: .

CDR3: CASTQPGRAEAFF
V: TRBV6-6
size: few

CDR3: CASSRQGSRGNTIYF
V: TRBV5-6
size: .

CDR3: CASSLYSHTDTQYF
V: TRBV7-3
size: .

CDR3: CALSEGGDEQYF
V: TRBV5-1
size: .

CDR3: CASSFELAGVGEQFF
V: TRBV7-9
size: .

CDR3: CASSLGIRDSNEKLFF
V: TRBV11-2
size: .

CDR3: CATSRDRLAASTDTQYF
V: TRBV15
size: few

CDR3: CASSQGSGDREEKLFF
V: TRBV4-1
size: .

CDR3: CATSDLGEREGGDTQYF
V: TRBV24-1
size: .

CDR3: CSARGDTEAFF
V: TRBV20-1
size: .

CDR3: CSARGTGGYTF
V: TRBV20-1
size: .

CDR3: CSVVEGPFYGYTF
V: TRBV29-1
size: .

CDR3: CASSPGTGGYTF
V: TRBV5-1
size: .

CDR3: CASSLDREASPLHF
V: TRBV13
size: .

CDR3: CASSYSTTEAFF
V: TRBV6-2/TRBV6-3
size: .

CDR3: CASSFPLEQQYGYTF
V: TRBV28
size: few

CDR3: CASSQDEGLEEGYYEQYF
V: TRBV4-1
size: .

CDR3: CASRRTGTGNTDYGYTF
V: TRBV5-6
size: .

CDR3: CASSGTRGETEAFF
V: TRBV18
size: .

CDR3: CASSPIEGRDSPLHF
V: TRBV18
size: .

CDR3: CASSRDRDTGGNIQYF
V: TRBV4-1
size: .

CDR3: CASSRNRDTGELFF
V: TRBV16
size: .

CDR3: CASSPPSGLAAFSSYEQYF
V: TRBV7-8
size: .

CDR3: CASSSGLAGITDTQYF
V: TRBV6-6
size: .